This is a list of T cell receptor beta chains from one sample in a study of Ad26.COV2.S vaccination and SARS-CoV-2 variants. Libraries were prepared by immunoSEQ multiplex PCR; TCRdb keeps only in-frame clonotypes and omits some of them. The table includes around 450,000 clones, about 88% detected once. The specimen comprised peripheral blood, sampled in a trial of Ad26.COV2.S vaccine versus placebo. These receptors were collected from a person between 18 and 59 years old who received the Ad26.COV2.S COVID-19 vaccine or a placebo. The CDR3 runs from the conserved cysteine through the conserved F or W. A D gene is named only where the DNA matches it firmly. Not all rows give a size; the values are once, few, many and, for expanded clones, a class.

J: TRBJ1-1
size: .
V: TRBV7-8
D: .
CDR3: CASSLNRENTEAFF
DNA: TGTGCCAGCAGCTTAAACAGGGAGAACACTGAAGCTTTCTTT

J: TRBJ1-2
size: .
V: TRBV6-6
D: TRBD1
CDR3: CASKLAGGAYGYTF
DNA: TGTGCCAGCAAATTGGCAGGGGGTGCCTATGGTTACACCTTC

J: TRBJ2-3
size: .
V: TRBV28
D: TRBD2
CDR3: CASSLYRVLAGGSTDTQYF
DNA: TGTGCCAGCAGTTTATATAGGGTACTAGCGGGAGGGAGCACAGATACGCAGTATTTT

J: TRBJ1-6
size: many
V: TRBV6-5
D: TRBD1
CDR3: CASRRTGADNSPLHF
DNA: TGTGCCAGCAGAAGGACAGGGGCAGATAATTCACCCCTCCACTTT

J: TRBJ2-6
size: .
V: TRBV28
D: .
CDR3: CASSLSPGAPGANVLTF
DNA: TGTGCCAGCAGTTTATCCCCAGGGGCCCCCGGGGCCAACGTCCTGACTTTC

J: TRBJ1-1
size: .
V: TRBV6-2/TRBV6-3
D: TRBD1
CDR3: CASSYSGQGLRMNTEAFF
DNA: TGTGCCAGCAGTTACTCGGGACAGGGCTTACGGATGAACACTGAAGCTTTCTTT

J: TRBJ1-2
size: once
V: TRBV28
D: .
CDR3: CASLTGSLSGYTF
DNA: TGTGCCAGCCTTACGGGATCCCTATCTGGCTACACCTTC

J: TRBJ1-1
size: .
V: TRBV9
D: .
CDR3: CASSVAGSRNTEAFF
DNA: TGTGCCAGCAGCGTAGCGGGCTCACGGAACACTGAAGCTTTCTTT

J: TRBJ2-7
size: .
V: TRBV27
D: .
CDR3: CASSFSFGIGPYEQYF
DNA: TGTGCCAGCAGTTTTTCCTTCGGGATTGGGCCCTACGAGCAGTACTTC

J: TRBJ2-5
size: .
V: TRBV9
D: .
CDR3: CASSVGWGRGETQYF
DNA: TGTGCCAGCAGCGTAGGATGGGGGCGGGGAGAGACCCAGTACTTC

J: TRBJ2-5
size: .
V: TRBV27
D: TRBD2
CDR3: CASSSQSRRLAVFQETQYF
DNA: TGTGCCAGCAGTTCTCAATCCCGTCGGCTAGCGGTATTTCAAGAGACCCAGTACTTC

J: TRBJ2-7
size: .
V: TRBV11-2
D: .
CDR3: CASSLTGLIYEQYF
DNA: TGTGCCAGCAGCCTGACGGGACTCATCTACGAGCAGTACTTC

J: TRBJ1-6
size: .
V: TRBV4-3
D: .
CDR3: CASSQENRLRPLHF
DNA: TGCGCCAGCAGCCAAGAAAACAGACTTAGACCCCTCCACTTT

J: TRBJ1-1
size: .
V: TRBV7-3
D: .
CDR3: CASSQVGGQFGNTEAFF
DNA: TGTGCCAGCAGCCAGGTCGGGGGGCAATTCGGGAACACTGAAGCTTTCTTT

J: TRBJ1-2
size: .
V: TRBV19
D: .
CDR3: CASSIVPGDYGYTF
DNA: TGTGCCAGTAGTATAGTTCCAGGAGACTATGGCTACACCTTC

J: TRBJ1-1
size: few
V: TRBV18
D: .
CDR3: CASSPQGGGDTEAFF
DNA: TGTGCCAGCTCACCACAGGGTGGGGGGGACACTGAAGCTTTCTTT

J: TRBJ1-6
size: .
V: TRBV19
D: .
CDR3: CASSIGDTGSPLHF
DNA: TGTGCCAGTAGTATTGGAGACACTGGTTCACCCCTCCACTTT

J: TRBJ2-7
size: .
V: TRBV18
D: TRBD2
CDR3: CASSGRGLAYEQYF
DNA: TGTGCCAGCTCAGGTCGGGGACTAGCGTACGAGCAGTACTTC

J: TRBJ2-1
size: .
V: TRBV6-1
D: TRBD1
CDR3: CASSVPTGTGLFGFYNEQFF
DNA: TGTGCCAGCAGTGTACCCACCGGGACAGGGCTTTTTGGGTTCTACAATGAGCAGTTCTTC

J: TRBJ1-2
size: .
V: TRBV12-3/TRBV12-4
D: .
CDR3: CASSATGSYGYTF
DNA: TGTGCCAGCAGCGCCACAGGGAGCTATGGCTACACCTTC

J: TRBJ2-6
size: .
V: TRBV27
D: .
CDR3: CASRTGGGVAGANVLTF
DNA: TGTGCCAGCAGAACCGGTGGGGGAGTAGCTGGGGCCAACGTCCTGACTTTC

J: TRBJ2-7
size: .
V: TRBV9
D: TRBD1
CDR3: CASSAEDRAYYEQYF
DNA: TGTGCCAGCAGCGCAGAGGACAGGGCTTACTACGAGCAGTACTTC

J: TRBJ1-6
size: .
V: TRBV11-2
D: TRBD1
CDR3: CASSLAGTAYSPLHF
DNA: TGTGCCAGCAGCTTGGCCGGGACAGCGTATTCACCCCTCCACTTT

J: TRBJ2-7
size: .
V: TRBV2
D: .
CDR3: CASSELDTSSYEQYF
DNA: TGTGCCAGCAGTGAGTTGGACACGAGCTCCTACGAGCAGTACTTC

J: TRBJ2-7
size: .
V: TRBV12-2
D: .
CDR3: CASRLAVRLAGAYEQYF
DNA: TGTGCAAGTCGCTTAGCTGTTCGCCTAGCGGGGGCCTACGAGCAGTACTTC

J: TRBJ2-1
size: .
V: TRBV27
D: .
CDR3: CASSLVTRVGKSEQFF
DNA: TGTGCCAGCAGTTTAGTGACAAGGGTGGGGAAATCTGAGCAGTTCTTC

J: TRBJ1-6
size: .
V: TRBV5-5
D: .
CDR3: CASSLASGTSNSPLHF
DNA: TGTGCCAGCAGCTTGGCTTCCGGGACGAGTAATTCACCCCTCCACTTT

J: TRBJ2-1
size: once
V: TRBV28
D: .
CDR3: CASSFYAAEVPRVQFF
DNA: TGTGCCAGCAGTTTTTATGCGGCAGAGGTACCCCGGGTGCAGTTCTTC

J: TRBJ2-1
size: .
V: TRBV11-3
D: TRBD2
CDR3: CASSHTSGSSYNEQFF
DNA: TGTGCCAGCAGCCACACTAGCGGGAGTAGCTACAATGAGCAGTTCTTC

J: TRBJ2-5
size: .
V: TRBV14
D: .
CDR3: CASSHGWLEETQYF
DNA: TGTGCCAGCAGCCACGGTTGGTTGGAAGAGACCCAGTACTTC

J: TRBJ1-1
size: .
V: TRBV2
D: .
CDR3: CASSDDGANTEAFF
DNA: TGTGCCAGCAGTGACGACGGGGCAAACACTGAAGCTTTCTTT

J: TRBJ1-1
size: .
V: TRBV18
D: .
CDR3: CASSPPSVNTEAFF
DNA: TGTGCCAGCTCACCACCGTCGGTGAACACTGAAGCTTTCTTT

J: TRBJ2-5
size: .
V: TRBV7-9
D: TRBD2
CDR3: CASSLGGLVQETQYF
DNA: TGTGCCAGCAGCTTAGGTGGACTAGTTCAAGAGACCCAGTACTTC

J: TRBJ1-2
size: .
V: TRBV6-5
D: TRBD1
CDR3: CASSYSGQGALGYTF
DNA: TGTGCCAGCAGTTACTCTGGACAGGGGGCGCTTGGCTACACCTTC

J: TRBJ2-7
size: .
V: TRBV15
D: TRBD1
CDR3: CATSSDREGPYEQYF
DNA: TGTGCCACCAGCAGTGACAGGGAAGGCCCCTACGAGCAGTACTTC

J: TRBJ1-4
size: .
V: TRBV7-9
D: .
CDR3: CASSHDGGTNEKLFF
DNA: TGTGCCAGCAGCCATGACGGGGGCACGAATGAAAAACTGTTTTTT

J: TRBJ1-2
size: .
V: TRBV27
D: .
CDR3: CASRPSGISGGYTF
DNA: TGTGCCAGCAGACCATCAGGCATTTCGGGGGGCTACACCTTC

J: TRBJ2-5
size: .
V: TRBV14
D: TRBD1
CDR3: CASSPLGTVQETQYF
DNA: TGTGCCAGCAGCCCTCTTGGGACAGTACAAGAGACCCAGTACTTC

J: TRBJ1-1
size: .
V: TRBV2
D: TRBD1
CDR3: CASSVRSSRDRDRGMNTEAFF
DNA: TGTGCCAGCAGTGTTCGGTCCTCTAGGGACAGGGATAGGGGTATGAACACTGAAGCTTTCTTT

J: TRBJ1-3
size: once
V: TRBV4-2
D: TRBD1
CDR3: CASSQEAPRTGSGNTIYF
DNA: TGTGCCAGCAGCCAAGAAGCCCCCCGGACAGGCTCTGGAAACACCATATATTTT

J: TRBJ2-1
size: .
V: TRBV19
D: TRBD2
CDR3: CASSMSVLAGGPSYNEQFF
DNA: TGTGCCAGTAGTATGTCCGTACTAGCGGGAGGGCCGTCCTACAATGAGCAGTTCTTC

J: TRBJ2-7
size: .
V: TRBV7-3
D: TRBD2
CDR3: CASSLTSGGPYEQYF
DNA: TGTGCCAGCAGCTTGACTAGCGGGGGGCCCTACGAGCAGTACTTC

J: TRBJ1-2
size: .
V: TRBV28
D: .
CDR3: CASSLLGAGHGYTF
DNA: TGTGCCAGCAGTTTGTTAGGGGCAGGGCATGGCTACACCTTC

J: TRBJ2-7
size: .
V: TRBV2
D: .
CDR3: CASRTHYETYEQYF
DNA: TGTGCCAGCAGAACCCATTACGAGACCTACGAGCAGTACTTC

J: TRBJ1-1
size: .
V: TRBV14
D: .
CDR3: CASSLTGHFEAFF
DNA: TGTGCCAGCAGCCTGACGGGACACTTTGAAGCTTTCTTT

J: TRBJ1-1
size: .
V: TRBV9
D: TRBD1
CDR3: CASSTGTGGPNTEAFF
DNA: TGTGCCAGCAGTACCGGGACAGGGGGGCCGAACACTGAAGCTTTCTTT

J: TRBJ2-5
size: .
V: TRBV7-2
D: .
CDR3: CASSLSSSGEETQYF
DNA: TGTGCCAGCAGCTTATCTTCCTCCGGGGAAGAGACCCAGTACTTC

J: TRBJ2-7
size: .
V: TRBV11-2
D: TRBD1
CDR3: CASSSYRGQGEQYF
DNA: TGTGCCAGCAGCTCCTACAGGGGGCAGGGTGAGCAGTACTTC

J: TRBJ2-1
size: .
V: TRBV2
D: .
CDR3: CASIGGDPYNEQFF
DNA: TGTGCCAGCATCGGCGGAGACCCATACAATGAGCAGTTCTTC

J: TRBJ2-3
size: .
V: TRBV7-2
D: TRBD2
CDR3: CASSLRSETSGRRDTQYF
DNA: TGTGCCAGCAGCTTACGCTCAGAGACTAGCGGGAGAAGAGATACGCAGTATTTT